The clone carrying this T cell receptor (beta chain) occurred a few times. Its antigen is currently unknown. TCRdb ran MiXCR on the reads and lists one entry per CDR3 protein. The data hold roughly 180,000 distinct CDR3 sequences, with about a sixth observed a single time. This specimen comes from a study of T cell repertoires in cytomegalovirus infection. General observations from the study: The response measured ex vivo was dominated by TCR beta clonotypes (HLA-C-restricted and CMV-specific).

This TCR was sampled from a human donor in good health (CMV status not recorded). Some clones in this sample may be carry-over from other donors' samples. The sequenced sample consisted of CD8+ T cells from PBMCs.

The CDR3 nucleotides read TGTGCCTGTCGGGACAGCGCTTACGAGCAGTACTTC. Translating it yields CACRDSAYEQYF. The chain combines TRBV30 with TRBJ2-7; TRBD1 aligns across 7 bases. CDR1 GTSNPN and CDR2 SVGIG come from the germline V gene (reference sequence). Trimming at V came to 6 bases and at J to 4 bases, leaving 6 bases not matched to a gene. CDR3 length: 12 residues.